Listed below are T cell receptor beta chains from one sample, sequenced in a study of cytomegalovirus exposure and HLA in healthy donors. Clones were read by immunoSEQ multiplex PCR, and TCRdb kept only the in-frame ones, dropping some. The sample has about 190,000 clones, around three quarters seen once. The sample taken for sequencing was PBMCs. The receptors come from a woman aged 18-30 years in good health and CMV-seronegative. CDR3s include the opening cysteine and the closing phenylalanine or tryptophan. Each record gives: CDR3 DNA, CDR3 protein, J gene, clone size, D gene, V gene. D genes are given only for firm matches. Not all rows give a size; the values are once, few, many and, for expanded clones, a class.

cdr3_nt: TGTGCCAGCAGTGACGGCGGGATCTATGGCTACACCTTC
cdr3_aa: CASSDGGIYGYTF
j_call: TRBJ1-2
clone_size: -
d_call: -
v_call: TRBV6-1

cdr3_nt: TGTGCCAGCAGCCGGACAGGGACAAGCACAGATACGCAGTATTTT
cdr3_aa: CASSRTGTSTDTQYF
j_call: TRBJ2-3
clone_size: once
d_call: TRBD1
v_call: TRBV7-3

cdr3_nt: TGTGCCAGTAGTCGTGGCGGGGGAACGGATACGCAGTATTTT
cdr3_aa: CASSRGGGTDTQYF
j_call: TRBJ2-3
clone_size: -
d_call: TRBD2
v_call: TRBV19

cdr3_nt: TGTGCCAGCAGTTACTCGACGGGTCCCTATGGCTACACCTTC
cdr3_aa: CASSYSTGPYGYTF
j_call: TRBJ1-2
clone_size: -
d_call: -
v_call: TRBV6-5

cdr3_nt: TGTGCCAGCCTCTACGGGGGGCGTGGGGCCAACGTCCTGACTTTC
cdr3_aa: CASLYGGRGANVLTF
j_call: TRBJ2-6
clone_size: -
d_call: -
v_call: TRBV6-1

cdr3_nt: TGCGCCAGCAGCTTGAGCGGGACTGAAGCTTTCTTT
cdr3_aa: CASSLSGTEAFF
j_call: TRBJ1-1
clone_size: -
d_call: -
v_call: TRBV5-1

cdr3_nt: TGCGCCAGCACCCGATTGGGGCGGGGGGACCTCTTCTACAATGAGCAGTTCTTC
cdr3_aa: CASTRLGRGDLFYNEQFF
j_call: TRBJ2-1
clone_size: -
d_call: TRBD2
v_call: TRBV4-1

cdr3_nt: TGTGCCAGCAGCTCCATGTCGGGGATCGCTTTCTTT
cdr3_aa: CASSSMSGIAFF
j_call: TRBJ1-1
clone_size: -
d_call: -
v_call: TRBV7-2

cdr3_nt: TGTGCCAGCAAGGGACAGGGATACGATCAGCCCCAGCATTTT
cdr3_aa: CASKGQGYDQPQHF
j_call: TRBJ1-5
clone_size: -
d_call: TRBD1
v_call: TRBV6-5

cdr3_nt: TGCGCCAGCAGTGCCTCCGGGACTAGCTCCTACAATGAGCAGTTCTTC
cdr3_aa: CASSASGTSSYNEQFF
j_call: TRBJ2-1
clone_size: -
d_call: TRBD2
v_call: TRBV10-1

cdr3_nt: TGTGCCAGCAGTACCGGACAGGGCGTCGAGACCCAGTACTTC
cdr3_aa: CASSTGQGVETQYF
j_call: TRBJ2-5
clone_size: -
d_call: TRBD1
v_call: TRBV7-9

cdr3_nt: TGTGCCAGCGACAGGGGACAGGGGAACAATCAGCCCCAGCATTTT
cdr3_aa: CASDRGQGNNQPQHF
j_call: TRBJ1-5
clone_size: -
d_call: -
v_call: TRBV21-1

cdr3_nt: TGTGCCAGCAGTTTTGGAGGGGAGAATCAGCCCCAGCATTTT
cdr3_aa: CASSFGGENQPQHF
j_call: TRBJ1-5
clone_size: -
d_call: -
v_call: TRBV27

cdr3_nt: TGTGCCAGTAGTATTTTCCCAGGTACTCAGCCCCAGCATTTT
cdr3_aa: CASSIFPGTQPQHF
j_call: TRBJ1-5
clone_size: -
d_call: -
v_call: TRBV19

cdr3_nt: TGTGCCAGCAGTCCAAAGGGGGCGCCTAATGAAAAACTGTTTTTT
cdr3_aa: CASSPKGAPNEKLFF
j_call: TRBJ1-4
clone_size: -
d_call: TRBD1
v_call: TRBV6-5

cdr3_nt: TGTGCCAGCAGCCAAGCAGGGGTAAACACTGAAGCTTTCTTT
cdr3_aa: CASSQAGVNTEAFF
j_call: TRBJ1-1
clone_size: -
d_call: -
v_call: TRBV4-2

cdr3_nt: TGTGCCAGCAGCCGGGGACAGGGGGCGAATCAGCCCCAGCATTTT
cdr3_aa: CASSRGQGANQPQHF
j_call: TRBJ1-5
clone_size: -
d_call: TRBD1
v_call: TRBV28

cdr3_nt: TGTGCCAGCAGGTTCAGGGGCAAGGGGGACACTGAAGCTTTCTTT
cdr3_aa: CASRFRGKGDTEAFF
j_call: TRBJ1-1
clone_size: -
d_call: -
v_call: TRBV21-1

cdr3_nt: TGTGCCAGCAGCTTACATGGACAGGGGGGATTAGAGACCCAGTACTTC
cdr3_aa: CASSLHGQGGLETQYF
j_call: TRBJ2-5
clone_size: -
d_call: TRBD1
v_call: TRBV9

cdr3_nt: TGTGCCAGCAGTCCCGGGACAGGGGGCGTCGGGCAGTACTTC
cdr3_aa: CASSPGTGGVGQYF
j_call: TRBJ2-7
clone_size: -
d_call: TRBD1
v_call: TRBV28

cdr3_nt: TGTGCCAGCTCACGCGGACAGGCAGAGACCCAGTACTTC
cdr3_aa: CASSRGQAETQYF
j_call: TRBJ2-5
clone_size: -
d_call: TRBD1
v_call: TRBV18

cdr3_nt: TGTGCCACCAGCAGAGAAGGGGCTGGGGCCAACGTCCTGACTTTC
cdr3_aa: CATSREGAGANVLTF
j_call: TRBJ2-6
clone_size: -
d_call: -
v_call: TRBV15

cdr3_nt: TGTGCCTGGGAACAGGACCACAGCTCCTACGAGCAGTACTTC
cdr3_aa: CAWEQDHSSYEQYF
j_call: TRBJ2-7
clone_size: -
d_call: -
v_call: TRBV30

cdr3_nt: TGTGCCAGCAGTTTATGGGAACAGGCCTACGAGCAGTACTTC
cdr3_aa: CASSLWEQAYEQYF
j_call: TRBJ2-7
clone_size: -
d_call: -
v_call: TRBV28

cdr3_nt: TGTGCCAGCAGTTTATTCTCGGGAGGGAATAATTCACCCCTCCACTTT
cdr3_aa: CASSLFSGGNNSPLHF
j_call: TRBJ1-6
clone_size: -
d_call: -
v_call: TRBV28

cdr3_nt: TGTGCCAGCAGCTTACCCATTAGCCCAACCCAGTACTTC
cdr3_aa: CASSLPISPTQYF
j_call: TRBJ2-5
clone_size: -
d_call: -
v_call: TRBV7-2